The T cell receptor beta chain under discussion was sequenced for a study of blood T cells in healthy people across ages. It was approximately 10 milliliters of peripheral blood that were drawn from each donor. Per sample, extraction of total RNA gave at least 5 micrograms in every case. Germline assignment: CDR1 SEHNR and CDR2 FQNEAQ (reference sequence). This CDR3 spans 12 amino acids. V gave up 5 bases and J gave up 5 bases, with 10 bases separating them. PCR was performed a second time for 7 to 11 cycles using a sample-barcoded 5' primer and a J-beta primer mix. Each CDR3 protein is one row after TCRdb ran MiXCR on the 5' RACE reads. Of roughly 1.6 million distinct CDR3 sequences in the sample, about 35% were seen once. The table lists this clonotype with a few counts.

This receptor was obtained from a woman in her 30s in good health. The sequenced sample was blood. V gene TRBV7-9 combines with J gene TRBJ2-7; D not certain. In DNA, the CDR3 is TGTGCCAGCAGCCCGGCGACGGACGAGCAGTACTTC. The encoded protein is CASSPATDEQYF. The full variable domain, its missing parts supplied by reference TRBV7-9 and TRBJ2-7, is DTGVSQNPRHKITKRGQNVTFRCDPISEHNRLYWYRQTLGQGPEFLTYFQNEAQLEKSRLLSDRFSAERPKGSFSTLEIQRTEQGDSAMYLCASSPATDEQYFGPGTRLTVT.